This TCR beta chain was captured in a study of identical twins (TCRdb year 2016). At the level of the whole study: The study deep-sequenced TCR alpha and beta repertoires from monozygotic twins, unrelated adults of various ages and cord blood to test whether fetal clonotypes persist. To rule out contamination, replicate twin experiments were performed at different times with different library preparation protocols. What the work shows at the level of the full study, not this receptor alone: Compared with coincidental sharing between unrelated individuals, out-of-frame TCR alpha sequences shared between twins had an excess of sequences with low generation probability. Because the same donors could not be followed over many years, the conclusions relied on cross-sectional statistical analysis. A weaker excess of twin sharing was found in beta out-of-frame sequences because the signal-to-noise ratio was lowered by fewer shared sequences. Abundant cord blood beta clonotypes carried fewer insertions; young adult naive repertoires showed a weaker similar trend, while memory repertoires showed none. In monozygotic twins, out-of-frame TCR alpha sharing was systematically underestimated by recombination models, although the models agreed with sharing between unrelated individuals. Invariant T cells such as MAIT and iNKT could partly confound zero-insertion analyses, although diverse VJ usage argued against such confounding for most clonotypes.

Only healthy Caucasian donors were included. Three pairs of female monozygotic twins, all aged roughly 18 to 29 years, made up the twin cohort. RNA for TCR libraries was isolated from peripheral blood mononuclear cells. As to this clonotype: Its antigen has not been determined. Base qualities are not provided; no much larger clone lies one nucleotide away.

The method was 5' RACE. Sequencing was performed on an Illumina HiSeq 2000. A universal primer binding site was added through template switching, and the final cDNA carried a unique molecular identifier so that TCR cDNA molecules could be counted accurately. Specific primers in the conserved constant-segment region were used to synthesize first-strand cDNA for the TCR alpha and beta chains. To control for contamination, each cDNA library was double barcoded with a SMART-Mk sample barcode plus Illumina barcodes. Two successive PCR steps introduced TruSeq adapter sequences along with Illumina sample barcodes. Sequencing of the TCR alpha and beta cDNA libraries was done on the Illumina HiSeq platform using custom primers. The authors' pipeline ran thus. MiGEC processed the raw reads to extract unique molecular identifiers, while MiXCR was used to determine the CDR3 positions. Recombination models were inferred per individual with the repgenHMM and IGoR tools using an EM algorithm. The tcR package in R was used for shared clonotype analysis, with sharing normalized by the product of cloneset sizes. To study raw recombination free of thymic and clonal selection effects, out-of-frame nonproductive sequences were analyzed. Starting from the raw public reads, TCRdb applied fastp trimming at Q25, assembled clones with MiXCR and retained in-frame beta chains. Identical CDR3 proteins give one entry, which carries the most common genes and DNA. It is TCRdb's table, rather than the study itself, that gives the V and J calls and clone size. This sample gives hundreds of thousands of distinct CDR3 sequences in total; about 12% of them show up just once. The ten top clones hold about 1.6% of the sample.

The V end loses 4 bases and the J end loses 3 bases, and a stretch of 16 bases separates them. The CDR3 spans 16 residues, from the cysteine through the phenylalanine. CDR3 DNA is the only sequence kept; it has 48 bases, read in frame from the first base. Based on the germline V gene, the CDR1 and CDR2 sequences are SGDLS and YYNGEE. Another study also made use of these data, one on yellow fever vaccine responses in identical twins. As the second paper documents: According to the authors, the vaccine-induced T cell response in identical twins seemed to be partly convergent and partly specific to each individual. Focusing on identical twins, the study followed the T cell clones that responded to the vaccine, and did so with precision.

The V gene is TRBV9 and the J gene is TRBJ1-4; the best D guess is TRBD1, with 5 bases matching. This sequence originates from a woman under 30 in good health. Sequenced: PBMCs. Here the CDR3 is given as CASSLRMGRANEKLFF. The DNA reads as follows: TGTGCCAGCAGCCTCCGGATGGGGCGGGCTAATGAAAAACTGTTTTTT.